This TCR beta chain was sequenced during a study of beta chain features in type 1 diabetes. Study-level background: Over all samples combined, fewer than 130,000,000 sorted cells were examined.

All of the isolated RNA was reverse transcribed, so expressed TCRB transcripts were sequenced. This table comes from immunoSEQ multiplex PCR, and its TCRdb copy is limited to in-frame clones, with some not included. The sample has 200,000 to 250,000 clones; about 63% are singletons. Study results and limitations: A pattern of fewer insertions and more deletions at VDJ junctions was seen in type 1 diabetes patients.

The authors sorted CD4+ naive, central memory, regulatory and stem cell-like memory cells via CD45RO/CCR7/CD25/CD127/CD95/CD27. The CDR3 runs to 14 residues. V was pared by 1 base and J by 7 bases, with 14 bases between. CDR1 and CDR2 (germline): SQVTM, ANQGSEA. A word on this clone: Its antigen is not known.

This TCR came from a man aged 25-45 years in good health. This chain uses TRBV29-1 with TRBJ2-1; tentatively, D is TRBD1 (6 bases). Sequencing was carried out using naive CD4+ T cells from blood. As DNA, the CDR3 is TGCAGCGTTGAAGGACTTAGGGGGTTTAATGAGCAGTTCTTC. This codes for CSVEGLRGFNEQFF.